The 30 T cell receptor beta chains presented below share a single source sample, sequenced in a study of OX40 agonist ivuxolimab in advanced cancers. The repertoire was sequenced with immunoSEQ multiplex PCR; TCRdb's copy has only in-frame clones and lacks some. The sample records roughly 70,000 clones, 85% being singletons. Source: CD4+ or CD8+ T cells sorted from blood, taken in a trial of the OX40 agonist ivuxolimab. These TCRs come from an adult with an advanced solid tumor such as melanoma, head and neck, liver or kidney cancer.

J is TRBJ2-3 and V is TRBV6-5; D may be TRBD1 or TRBD2 (5 bases each). The CDR3 totals 15 residues. The germline V and J ends were trimmed by 5 bases and 2 bases, with 14 bases remaining between them. Germline CDR1 MNHEY, CDR2 SVGAGI. CDR3 sequence reads: CASSPYRGNTDTQYF. In DNA form, the CDR3 reads TGTGCCAGCAGTCCGTATCGGGGCAACACAGATACGCAGTATTTT.

The chain is built from TRBV5-1 and TRBJ2-7, with a tentative D call TRBD2 (5 bases). Germline V gene sequence: CDR1 SGHRS, CDR2 YFSETQ. The V and J ends lost 4 bases and 3 bases respectively, with 8 bases between them. The CDR3 runs 12 residues. In DNA, the CDR3 is TGCGCCAGCAGCCCCCGGGACTACGAGCAGTACTTC. This gives the protein CASSPRDYEQYF.

V usage is TRBV6-6 and J usage is TRBJ2-5; a weak D match, TRBD1 (6 bases). The last part of the DNA fits TRBJ2-7 better; the J call may be wrong. CDR1 and CDR2 from the germline V gene are MNHNY and SVGAGI (reference sequence). This CDR3 has 12 amino acids. The CDR3: CASSPTGREQYF. The CDR3 DNA reads as TGTGCCAGCAGTCCCACAGGGCGCGAGCAGTACTTC.

The V gene is TRBV5-8, the J gene TRBJ2-2; TRBD2 aligns across 11 bases. CDR1 and CDR2 (germline): SGHTS, YDEGEE. CDR3 length: 16 amino acids. Trimming took 4 bases from V and 4 from J; bases not matched to a gene: 6. CDR3 loop: CASSLGTSGLTGELFF. For the CDR3, the DNA is TGTGCCAGCAGCCTGGGGACTAGCGGCCTCACCGGGGAGCTGTTTTTT.

Comment on this clone: This specimen includes other DNA sequences encoding the same CDR3. This rearrangement joins TRBV6-6 to TRBJ2-2, with 8 bases fitting TRBD1. Unmatched junction bases numbered 13, after V lost 11 bases and J lost 8 bases. The CDR3 extends over 14 amino acids. Germline lookup yields CDR1 MNHNY and CDR2 SVGAGI (reference sequence). CDR3 bases: TGTGCCGTCCTTACCGGGACAGGAGCAGGGGAGCTGTTTTTT. Protein: CAVLTGTGAGELFF.

The chain links TRBV5-4 to TRBJ1-2, with TRBD1 matching 9 bases. The CDR3 covers 15 residues. V shed 4 bases, J shed 7 bases, and the junction held 11 bases outside the gene matches. Germline CDR1 reads SGHNT; CDR2 reads YYREEE (reference sequence). CDR3 region: CASSQIGQGTGGYTF. CDR3 DNA: TGTGCCAGCAGCCAAATCGGACAGGGGACGGGTGGCTACACCTTC.

This chain joins TRBV20-1 and TRBJ1-1; D possibly corresponds to TRBD1 (5 bases). V was trimmed by 6 bases and J by 7 bases, leaving 12 bases between them. The CDR3 covers 11 residues. Germline V gene lookup returns CDR1 DFQATT and CDR2 SNEGSKA (reference sequence). This chain's CDR3 is CSARSGGEAFF. CDR3 nucleotide sequence: TGCAGTGCCAGGTCGGGGGGTGAAGCTTTCTTT.

This clone was seen once. The rearrangement links TRBV30 to TRBJ1-3; TRBD1 agrees at 8 bases. The junction had 5 bases not matched to a gene; V was cut back by 1 base and J by 3 bases. Germline V gene data show CDR1 as GTSNPN and CDR2 as SVGIG (reference sequence). CDR3 size: 15 residues. The CDR3 loop is CAWSASGGHGNTIYF. The CDR3 nucleotides read TGTGCCTGGAGTGCCTCAGGGGGCCATGGAAACACCATATATTTT.

The chain employs TRBV14 and TRBJ2-3, with TRBD2 matching 13 bases. Germline CDR1 SGHDN, CDR2 FVKESK. V lost 3 bases and J lost 1; bases outside the gene matches: 7. The CDR3 contains 18 residues. CDR3 protein: CASSHHVGLAGGTDTQYF. The CDR3 DNA follows: TGTGCCAGCAGCCACCACGTCGGACTAGCGGGGGGCACAGATACGCAGTATTTT.

The chain recombines TRBV27 with TRBJ2-3, with D unresolved. Trimming left V 2 bases short and J 3 bases short, with 9 bases between. CDR3 size: 14 residues. CDR1 is MNHEY and CDR2 is SMNVEV in the germline V gene (reference sequence). The CDR3: CASSLRYLTDTQYF. CDR3 DNA: TGTGCCAGCAGTTTACGCTATCTGACAGATACGCAGTATTTT.

This chain connects TRBV5-1 to TRBJ2-3, with 8 bases identical to TRBD2. The CDR3 consists of 17 residues. Germline-derived CDR1 and CDR2 are SGHRS and YFSETQ. J lost 0 bases, V lost 0 bases, and 6 bases had no gene match. CDR3 sequence: CASSLEGLATSTDTQYF. The CDR3 DNA sequence: TGCGCCAGCAGCTTGGAAGGACTAGCAACTAGCACAGATACGCAGTATTTT.

The V gene is TRBV4-2, the J gene TRBJ2-1, with 9 positions matching TRBD2. The CDR3 consists of 16 residues. With V trimmed by 4 bases and J by 6 bases, 10 bases remained unmatched. Germline V CDR1 and CDR2: LGHNA, YNFKEQ. This CDR3 is CASSPRSSGIGNEQFF. CDR3 sequence (DNA): TGTGCCAGCAGCCCCCGTTCTAGCGGGATTGGCAATGAGCAGTTCTTC.

The V and J genes are TRBV5-4 and TRBJ2-7, with D tentatively TRBD1 (6 bases). V shed 4 bases and J shed 3 bases, with 8 bases lying between them. CDR1 and CDR2 from the germline V gene are SGHNT and YYREEE (reference sequence). The CDR3 has 12 amino acids. CDR3 sequence reads: CASSQDSYEQYF. The DNA for the CDR3 is TGTGCCAGCAGCCAGGACAGCTACGAGCAGTACTTC.

This chain links TRBV5-4 with TRBJ2-3; D gene uncertain. Looked up from germline, CDR1 is SGHNT and CDR2 is YYREEE (reference sequence). CDR3 length equals 13 residues. The V gene lost 5 bases and the J gene lost 3 bases, with 10 bases spanning the gap. CDR3 nucleotides: TGTGCCAGCAGTCGGTCCCGGACAGATACGCAGTATTTT. As protein: CASSRSRTDTQYF.

The genes are TRBV5-4 and TRBJ1-2; 7 bases match TRBD1. CDR3 size: 15 residues. Germline loops: CDR1 SGHNT, CDR2 YYREEE (reference sequence). The ends lost 2 bases at V and 4 bases at J; junction bases unmatched: 8. This chain's CDR3 is CASSFGQDLPYGYTF. CDR3 in DNA: TGTGCCAGCAGCTTCGGACAGGACCTCCCCTATGGCTACACCTTC.

J is TRBJ1-3 and V is TRBV19; D gene uncertain. CDR1 is LNHDA, CDR2 SQIVND, per germline (reference sequence). The length of the CDR3 is 14 residues. V lost 7 bases, J lost 0 bases, and 10 bases lay in between. The DNA for the CDR3 is TGTGCCAGTAACGAGAGATTCTCTGGAAACACCATATATTTT. Protein product: CASNERFSGNTIYF.

V is TRBV7-9 and J is TRBJ1-5; weak D call: TRBD1 (5 bases). The CDR3 spans 13 residues. CDR1 and CDR2 from the germline V gene are SEHNR and FQNEAQ (reference sequence). The V end was cut by 5 bases, the J end by 2 bases, with 7 bases between. CDR3 nucleotide sequence: TGTGCCAGCAGCATGGGGGGCAATCAGCCCCAGCATTTT. It specifies CASSMGGNQPQHF. Based on the CDR3 plus reference TRBV7-9 and TRBJ1-5, the full variable domain is DTGVSQNPRHKITKRGQNVTFRCDPISEHNRLYWYRQTLGQGPEFLTYFQNEAQLEKSRLLSDRFSAERPKGSFSTLEIQRTEQGDSAMYLCASSMGGNQPQHFGDGTRLSIL.

The table lists this clone with a count of one. The chain combines TRBV7-6 with TRBJ1-2; TRBD1 matches at 9 bases. The CDR3 has 15 amino acids. Losses at the gene ends were 5 bases for V and 2 bases for J; bases not matched to a gene: 6. Germline values: CDR1 SGHVS, CDR2 FNYEAQ. The CDR3 DNA reads TGTGCCAGCAGCACCGGACAGGGGACCAACTATGGCTACACCTTC. It translates to CASSTGQGTNYGYTF.

This chain uses TRBV5-1 with TRBJ2-3; the D gene is possibly TRBD2 (5 bases). CDR3 length: 16 amino acids. Germline assignment: CDR1 SGHRS and CDR2 YFSETQ. With 0 bases removed from V and 0 bases from J, the gap between germline ends came to 11 bases. CDR3 in DNA: TGCGCCAGCAGCTTGGGGGCTAGCTCTAGCACAGATACGCAGTATTTT. This encodes CASSLGASSSTDTQYF. The whole variable domain, filled in from reference TRBV5-1 and TRBJ2-3, reads KAGVTQTPRYLIKTRGQQVTLSCSPISGHRSVSWYQQTPGQGLQFLFEYFSETQRNKGNFPGRFSGRQFSNSRSEMNVSTLELGDSALYLCASSLGASSSTDTQYFGPGTRLTVL.

The chain uses TRBV5-1 and TRBJ1-2; a weak D match, TRBD1 (5 bases). The CDR3 is 15 amino acids. Germline V gene data show CDR1 as SGHRS and CDR2 as YFSETQ. The V end lost 1 base, the J end lost 8 bases, and 18 bases lay between the germline ends. CDR3 nucleotides: TGCGCCAGCAGCTTGTCCGGGGGTTCAGCCTGGGGCTACACCTTC. Translated, it gives CASSLSGGSAWGYTF. Combining the CDR3 with reference TRBV5-1 and TRBJ1-2 gives the whole variable domain KAGVTQTPRYLIKTRGQQVTLSCSPISGHRSVSWYQQTPGQGLQFLFEYFSETQRNKGNFPGRFSGRQFSNSRSEMNVSTLELGDSALYLCASSLSGGSAWGYTFGSGTRLTVV.

V and J are TRBV19 and TRBJ2-1; 13 bases align to TRBD2. The V segment lost 5 bases and the J segment 7 bases; nucleotides outside the gene matches: 2. Germline V gives CDR1 LNHDA, CDR2 SQIVND (reference sequence). The CDR3 extends over 14 amino acids. CDR3 protein: CASSPTSGGNEQFF. Written as DNA, the CDR3 is TGTGCCAGTAGTCCGACTAGCGGGGGGAATGAGCAGTTCTTC.

The J gene is TRBJ1-1, the V gene TRBV28, with a tentative D call TRBD1 (5 bases). The germline CDR1 and CDR2 sequences are MDHEN and SYDVKM. CDR3 length equals 15 residues. V dropped 2 bases and J dropped 3 bases, with 13 bases sitting between them. This chain's CDR3 is CASSLNAGGDTEAFF. The CDR3 DNA reads as TGTGCCAGCAGTTTAAATGCCGGAGGGGACACTGAAGCTTTCTTT.

The gene calls are TRBV4-1 and TRBJ1-2; D is perhaps TRBD1 (5 bases). This CDR3 has 13 amino acids. The germline gives CDR1 MGHRA, CDR2 YSYEKL. V lost 1 base and J lost 2, with 5 bases in between. The CDR3 reads CASSQGQNYGYTF. CDR3 DNA sequence: TGCGCCAGCAGCCAAGGACAGAACTATGGCTACACCTTC.

The CDR3 DNA reads TGTGCCAGCCACCGACCCGGGGGAGAGACCCAGTACTTC. Its protein product is CASHRPGGETQYF. This rearrangement joins TRBV6-5 to TRBJ2-5; weak D call: TRBD2 (6 bases). Trimming shortened V by 8 bases and J by 4 bases, and 14 bases separated the two germline ends. The germline V gene encodes CDR1 MNHEY and CDR2 SVGAGI. The CDR3 totals 13 residues.

This chain joins TRBV5-1 and TRBJ2-2; TRBD1 aligns across 10 bases. CDR3 size: 15 residues. Germline assignment: CDR1 SGHRS and CDR2 YFSETQ. V gave up 5 bases and J gave up 1 base; unmatched junction bases: 2. The CDR3 DNA reads as TGCGCCAGCAGGCGGGACAGGGGGAACACCGGGGAGCTGTTTTTT. Amino acid sequence: CASRRDRGNTGELFF.

The chain recombines TRBV5-4 with TRBJ1-4; TRBD1 might be the D (6 bases). This CDR3 spans 15 amino acids. V lost 3 bases, J lost 5 bases, and 14 bases lay in between. Germline-derived CDR1 and CDR2 are SGHNT and YYREEE (reference sequence). The CDR3 DNA follows: TGTGCCAGCAGCTCCACAGGGTCAGGAAATGAAAAACTGTTTTTT. Translated: CASSSTGSGNEKLFF.

The rearrangement uses TRBV10-2 and TRBJ2-3; 10 bases match TRBD2. V was pared by 8 bases and J by 4 bases, with 6 bases of the junction left unmatched. This CDR3 has 14 amino acids. Germline V gene sequence: CDR1 WSHSY, CDR2 SAAADI. The CDR3 region is CASAGTSASDTQYF. The CDR3 DNA reads as TGCGCCAGCGCCGGGACTAGCGCCTCAGATACGCAGTATTTT.

The chain combines TRBV29-1 with TRBJ1-2; the match to TRBD1 covers 10 bases. The CDR3 length is 14 residues. Germline V gene lookup returns CDR1 SQVTM and CDR2 ANQGSEA. Germline trimming cut 7 bases from V and 2 bases from J; bases unmatched to any gene: 7. In nucleotides, the CDR3 is TGCAGCGCCCTAGGGGGACAGGGGAACTATGGCTACACCTTC. Translating it yields CSALGGQGNYGYTF.

The rearrangement uses TRBV5-5 and TRBJ2-3, with D possibly matching TRBD1 (6 bases). In germline, CDR1 is SGHKS, CDR2 YYEKEE (reference sequence). The V gene lost 3 bases and the J gene lost 6 bases, with 8 bases spanning the gap. The CDR3 has 12 amino acids. The CDR3 DNA reads TGTGCCAGCAGCTCAACAGGGGATACGCAGTATTTT. Residues: CASSSTGDTQYF.

The chain links TRBV7-9 to TRBJ2-1; TRBD2 is a possible D gene (6 bases). Trimming left V 4 bases short and J 10 bases short, with 11 bases between. This CDR3 contains 12 residues. Germline CDR1 SEHNR, CDR2 FQNEAQ (reference sequence). DNA for the CDR3: TGTGCCAGCAGCTCCCGGGACTCCGAGCAGTTCTTC. Its translation: CASSSRDSEQFF.